One sample yielded the 30 T cell receptor beta chains listed below, sequenced in a study of blood T cell repertoires in COVID-19. Profiled with immunoSEQ multiplex PCR; TCRdb holds only in-frame clones, not every one. The sample lists 200,000 to 250,000 clones; about four fifths were seen once. Sequenced input: PBMCs or T cells enriched from blood (not recorded which). The receptors stem from a woman aged 55 to 70 who had recovered from COVID-19.

V is TRBV5-1 and J is TRBJ2-7, with D perhaps matching TRBD2 (6 bases). V shed 2 bases and J shed 2 bases, with 11 bases lying between them. CDR1 is SGHRS and CDR2 is YFSETQ in the germline V gene. This CDR3 region has 14 residues. CDR3 protein: CASSFGGIAYEQYF. The CDR3 region has the DNA TGCGCCAGCAGCTTTGGCGGGATCGCCTACGAGCAGTACTTC. Together with reference TRBV5-1 and TRBJ2-7, the CDR3 gives the full variable domain: KAGVTQTPRYLIKTRGQQVTLSCSPISGHRSVSWYQQTPGQGLQFLFEYFSETQRNKGNFPGRFSGRQFSNSRSEMNVSTLELGDSALYLCASSFGGIAYEQYFGPGTRLTVT.

The chain links TRBV7-6 to TRBJ1-1, with D uncertain. The CDR3 sequence is 15 residues long. Germline assignment: CDR1 SGHVS and CDR2 FNYEAQ. Trimming left V 5 bases short and J 0 bases short, with 13 bases between. The CDR3 sequence: CASSPARGMNTEAFF. CDR3 coding DNA: TGTGCCAGCAGCCCAGCACGGGGAATGAACACTGAAGCTTTCTTT.

Ten or more counts support this clone. The V and J genes are TRBV6-5 and TRBJ1-1; D is undetermined. This CDR3 region has 14 residues. Looked up from germline, CDR1 is MNHEY and CDR2 is SVGAGI. The germline V and J ends were trimmed by 4 bases and 2 bases, with 11 bases remaining between them. The CDR3 reads CASSLVAGNTEAFF. CDR3 nucleotide sequence: TGTGCCAGCAGTTTGGTAGCTGGAAACACTGAAGCTTTCTTT.

J is TRBJ2-7 and V is TRBV27; 9 nucleotides line up with TRBD2. This CDR3 spans 13 amino acids. The V gene's germline CDR1 is MNHEY and CDR2 SMNVEV (reference sequence). V lost 3 bases to trimming and J lost 9 bases; unmatched junction nucleotides: 6. The CDR3 loop reads CASSFQRGAGQYF. The CDR3 coding sequence is TGTGCCAGCAGTTTCCAGCGGGGGGCGGGGCAGTACTTC.

The chain uses TRBV5-4 and TRBJ2-5, with TRBD2 identical over 12 bases. V shed 2 bases, J shed 1 base, and the junction held 3 bases outside the gene matches. This CDR3 is 16 amino acids long. The germline V gene has CDR1 SGHNT and CDR2 YYREEE (reference sequence). The CDR3 protein is CASSFGLAGTQETQYF. In DNA, the CDR3 is TGTGCCAGCAGCTTCGGACTAGCGGGAACCCAAGAGACCCAGTACTTC.

The CDR3 loop reads CASSPGLTQGGNEQFF. The CDR3 bases are TGTGCCAGCAGCCCCGGACTGACCCAGGGAGGGAATGAGCAGTTCTTC. This chain links TRBV3-1 (or the pseudogene TRBV3-2) with TRBJ2-1, with 7 nucleotides matching TRBD2. The length of the CDR3 is 16 residues. Germline CDR1 is LGHDT and CDR2 is YNNKEL (reference sequence). V was pared by 4 bases and J by 7 bases, with 13 bases of the junction left unmatched.

The chain is built from TRBV10-3 and TRBJ2-7, with TRBD1 matching over 7 bases. The CDR3 runs to 16 residues. Germline CDR1 reads ENHRY; CDR2 reads SYGVKD. After removal of 3 bases from V and 4 bases from J, the junction contained 12 bases not matched to a gene. Here the CDR3 reads CAISESPGQPFYEQYF. The CDR3 region has the DNA TGTGCCATCAGTGAATCTCCGGGACAGCCCTTTTACGAGCAGTACTTC.

The gene calls are TRBV5-1 and TRBJ2-3; 7 bases map to TRBD1. This CDR3 has 16 residues. The junction had 7 bases not matched to a gene; V was cut back by 3 bases and J by 0 bases. CDR1 is SGHRS, CDR2 YFSETQ, per germline. The CDR3 loop reads CASSSGQRFSTDTQYF. The CDR3 nucleotides are TGCGCCAGCAGCTCGGGACAGCGATTTAGCACAGATACGCAGTATTTT.

The chain recombines TRBV29-1 with TRBJ1-1, with TRBD1 matching over 12 bases. Germline loops: CDR1 SQVTM, CDR2 ANQGSEA. Losses at the gene ends were 7 bases for V and 7 bases for J; bases not matched to a gene: 13. The CDR3 extends over 15 amino acids. The CDR3 here is CSASGGQGAFSEAFF. The CDR3 region has the DNA TGCAGCGCTTCTGGGGGACAGGGGGCTTTCAGTGAAGCTTTCTTT.

V is TRBV11-2 and J is TRBJ2-3; tentatively, D is TRBD1 (5 bases). CDR1 and CDR2 from the germline V gene are SGHAT and FQNNGV. This CDR3 region has 15 residues. Trimming pared 6 bases from V and 8 bases from J, leaving 21 bases between. In DNA form, the CDR3 reads TGTGCCAGCAGTACTTCTCAGGGCGCTTGGGGTACGCAGTATTTT. Translated: CASSTSQGAWGTQYF.

This clone was counted many times. The rearrangement links TRBV4-2 to TRBJ2-7; D call uncertain. The V and J ends lost 1 base and 1 base respectively, with 5 bases between them. CDR3 length: 13 amino acids. The germline gives CDR1 LGHNA, CDR2 YNFKEQ. The CDR3 protein is CASSQGVSYEQYF. CDR3 nucleotides: TGTGCCAGCAGCCAAGGCGTATCCTACGAGCAGTACTTC.

On this clone itself: The junction departs from germline at one end; a sequencing error may be responsible. The V gene is TRBV3-1 (or the pseudogene TRBV3-2), the J gene TRBJ2-2; D ambiguous. From germline, CDR1 is LGHDT and CDR2 YNNKEL (reference sequence). The CDR3 extends over 14 amino acids. CDR3 in amino acids: CASSSAYPISGLTF. The CDR3 nucleotides read TGTGCCAGCAGCTCTGCTTATCCCATTTCAGGCTTGACCTTT.

In its sample, this clone was seen a few times. CDR3 sequence reads: CSVEDLRTANYGYTF. DNA of the CDR3: TGCAGCGTTGAAGATCTAAGGACAGCGAACTATGGCTACACCTTC. The chain recombines TRBV29-1 with TRBJ1-2, with D possibly TRBD1 on 6 matching bases. CDR1 SQVTM and CDR2 ANQGSEA come from the germline V gene. The CDR3 runs to 15 residues. The V end lost 0 bases, the J end lost 2 bases, and 13 bases lay between the germline ends.

In nucleotides, the CDR3 is TGTGCCAGCAGCTTGGGTGGTAGATCGCTCTATGGCTACACCTTC. Protein sequence: CASSLGGRSLYGYTF. The chain is built from TRBV5-5 and TRBJ1-2; unclear D gene. Germline V lookup: CDR1 SGHKS, CDR2 YYEKEE (reference sequence). Trimming took off 0 bases at V and 4 bases at J, with 13 bases between the two ends. CDR3 length: 15 amino acids.

This sequence joins TRBV5-8 and TRBJ2-1; perhaps TRBD2 as D (6 bases). The V and J ends lost 4 bases and 3 bases respectively, with 14 bases between them. There are 15 residues in the CDR3. In germline, CDR1 is SGHTS, CDR2 YDEGEE. Here the CDR3 DNA reads TGTGCCAGCAGCCCCCGTCGGGGGAACTACAATGAGCAGTTCTTC. Protein product: CASSPRRGNYNEQFF. The whole variable domain, filled in from reference TRBV5-8 and TRBJ2-1, reads EAGVTQSPTHLIKTRGQQATLRCSPISGHTSVYWYQQALGLGLQFLLWYDEGEERNRGNFPPRFSGRQFPNYSSELNVNALELEDSALYLCASSPRRGNYNEQFFGPGTRLTVL.

CDR3 DNA: TGCGCCAGCAGCTCCCGGACTCCCCATCCCGAGAGGACTGAAGCTTTCTTT. It encodes CASSSRTPHPERTEAFF. The gene calls are TRBV5-1 and TRBJ1-1; D is unresolved. The CDR3 totals 17 residues. The V end lost 3 bases, the J end lost 5 bases, and 23 bases lay between the germline ends. The V gene's germline CDR1 is SGHRS and CDR2 YFSETQ.

This sequence joins TRBV19 and TRBJ1-1; no clear D gene. The CDR3 has 13 amino acids. V was pared by 0 bases and J by 7 bases, with 9 bases between. CDR1 is LNHDA and CDR2 is SQIVND in the germline V gene (reference sequence). The DNA for the CDR3 is TGTGCCAGTAGTATAGATACGCCAGGTGAAGCTTTCTTT. It is translated as CASSIDTPGEAFF.

The V call is TRBV14, the J call TRBJ1-3; D may be TRBD1 (6 bases). From germline, CDR1 is SGHDN and CDR2 FVKESK. The CDR3 runs 15 residues. V was pared by 1 base and J by 4 bases, with 11 bases between. The CDR3 sequence: CASSQVGTPGNTIYF. The CDR3 region has the DNA TGTGCCAGCAGCCAAGTTGGGACACCCGGAAACACCATATATTTT.

This clone was observed once. J is TRBJ1-5 and V is TRBV5-6, with TRBD1 as a possible D gene (5 bases). Germline V gene sequence: CDR1 SGHDT, CDR2 YYEEEE. The CDR3 sequence is 14 residues long. V gave up 4 bases and J gave up 0 bases, with 8 bases separating them. CDR3 in DNA: TGTGCCAGCAGCGGGGGGTATAGCAATCAGCCCCAGCATTTT. Amino acid sequence: CASSGGYSNQPQHF.

This chain connects TRBV29-1 to TRBJ1-1; D remains ambiguous. This CDR3 has 11 residues. Trimming pared 4 bases from V and 1 base from J, leaving 4 bases between. Germline-derived CDR1 and CDR2 are SQVTM and ANQGSEA. The CDR3 here is CSVVRNTEAFF. The CDR3 DNA reads as TGCAGCGTTGTCAGGAACACTGAAGCTTTCTTT.

The chain is built from TRBV6-1 and TRBJ2-7; 12 positions agree with TRBD2. V was pared by 3 bases and J by 7 bases, with 7 bases of the junction left unmatched. The CDR3 runs 15 residues. Germline CDR1 is MNHNS and CDR2 is SASEGT. As DNA, the CDR3 is TGTGCCAGCAGTGAGCTACTAGCGGGAGGCTGGGAGCAGTACTTC. Translated, it gives CASSELLAGGWEQYF.

The chain couples TRBV19 to TRBJ2-3; possible D gene TRBD1, 5 bases. The CDR3 is 13 residues long. V was shortened by 4 bases and J by 4 bases, with 9 bases between the two germline ends. Germline CDR1 LNHDA, CDR2 SQIVND (reference sequence). As DNA, the CDR3 is TGTGCCAGTAGTAGGGCAGGGTCAGATACGCAGTATTTT. Translated, it gives CASSRAGSDTQYF.

The CDR3 nucleotides are TGTGCCAGTAGTATACTCCGACAGGGGGGTTCTGAAGCTTTCTTT. This codes for CASSILRQGGSEAFF. The chain joins TRBV19 to TRBJ1-1; 9 nucleotides align to TRBD1. Per germline, CDR1 LNHDA and CDR2 SQIVND (reference sequence). The CDR3 is 15 residues long. The ends lost 2 bases at V and 6 bases at J; junction bases unmatched: 7.

The chain couples TRBV4-1 to TRBJ2-3, with 9 bases that match TRBD2. V dropped 4 bases and J dropped 6; count of bases not matched to a gene: 5. Germline V gene sequence: CDR1 MGHRA, CDR2 YSYEKL. The CDR3 sequence is 14 residues long. This CDR3 reads CASSPGLAADTQYF. CDR3 coding DNA: TGCGCCAGCAGCCCGGGACTAGCAGCCGATACGCAGTATTTT.

The rearrangement links TRBV12-3 or TRBV12-4 to TRBJ1-6; D is uncertain. The ends were cut back, 3 bases at V and 8 bases at J, with 5 bases in the middle. The CDR3 has 12 amino acids. The CDR3 DNA sequence: TGTGCCAGCAGTTTTATAGATTCACCCCTCCACTTT. Encoded protein: CASSFIDSPLHF.

This clone was seen only once. The chain is built from TRBV11-2 and TRBJ2-4; possibly TRBD1 for D (5 bases). Trimming stripped 1 base from V and 8 bases from J, with 12 bases between. The CDR3 contains 14 residues. Per germline, CDR1 SGHAT and CDR2 FQNNGV. For the CDR3, the DNA is TGTGCCAGCAGCTTAGTTCAGGGTTCAGACATTCAGTACTTC. Protein sequence: CASSLVQGSDIQYF.

The chain links TRBV7-9 to TRBJ2-1; TRBD2 matches at 15 bases. Per the germline V gene, CDR1 is SEHNR and CDR2 is FQNEAQ (reference sequence). V shed 5 bases, J shed 9 bases, and the junction held 11 bases outside the gene matches. This CDR3 has 17 residues. For the CDR3, the DNA is TGTGCCAGCAGCCCAATGGGACTAGCGGGGGGCCCCGGTGAGCAGTTCTTC. It is translated as CASSPMGLAGGPGEQFF.

The chain uses TRBV21-1 and TRBJ2-5; the table's D call of TRBD2 was not tested on the DNA. TRBV21-1 is shown as a pseudogene. The CDR3 contains 13 residues. The CDR3 loop reads CASSTWGGETQYF. The CDR3 region has the DNA TGTGCCAGCAGCACCTGGGGGGGGGAGACCCAGTACTTC.

About this clone: This CDR3 is also generated by other DNA sequences in the sample. V gene TRBV6-5 combines with J gene TRBJ1-2, with D possibly TRBD1 on 5 matching bases. There are 14 residues in the CDR3. The germline CDR1 and CDR2 sequences are MNHEY and SVGAGI. V gave up 6 bases and J gave up 4 bases, with 15 bases separating them. CDR3 residues: CASSYSTGTYGYTF. CDR3 DNA sequence: TGTGCCAGCAGCTATTCCACAGGAACCTATGGCTACACCTTC.

The rearrangement joins TRBV9 to TRBJ2-3; the D is unclear. This CDR3 contains 16 residues. Germline values: CDR1 SGDLS, CDR2 YYNGEE. Trimming pared 4 bases from V and 2 bases from J, leaving 17 bases between. CDR3: CASSPTGERPTDTQYF. DNA for the CDR3: TGTGCCAGCAGCCCCACCGGCGAGCGTCCCACAGATACGCAGTATTTT. The entire variable domain, with the rest obtained from reference TRBV9 and TRBJ2-3, is as follows: DSGVTQTPKHLITATGQRVTLRCSPRSGDLSVYWYQQSLDQGLQFLIQYYNGEERAKGNILERFSAQQFPDLHSELNLSSLELGDSALYFCASSPTGERPTDTQYFGPGTRLTVL.